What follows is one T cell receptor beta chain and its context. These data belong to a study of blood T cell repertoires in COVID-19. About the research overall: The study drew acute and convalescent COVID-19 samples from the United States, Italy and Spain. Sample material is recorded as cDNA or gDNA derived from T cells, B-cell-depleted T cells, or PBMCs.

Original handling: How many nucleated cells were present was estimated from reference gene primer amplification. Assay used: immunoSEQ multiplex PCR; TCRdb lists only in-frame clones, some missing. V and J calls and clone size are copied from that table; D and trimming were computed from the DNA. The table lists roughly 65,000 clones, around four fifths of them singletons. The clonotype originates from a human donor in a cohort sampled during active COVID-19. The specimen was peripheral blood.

As DNA, the CDR3 is TGTGCCAGCAGCCCAGGGGGCGGGGAGACCCAGTACTTC. Its protein product is CASSPGGGETQYF. The chain recombines TRBV7-9 with TRBJ2-5; 8 bases are a match to TRBD1. Per the germline V gene, CDR1 is SEHNR and CDR2 is FQNEAQ (reference sequence). The CDR3 spans 13 residues. The V gene end was trimmed by 5 bases and the J gene end by 5 bases; junction bases not matched to a gene: 4.